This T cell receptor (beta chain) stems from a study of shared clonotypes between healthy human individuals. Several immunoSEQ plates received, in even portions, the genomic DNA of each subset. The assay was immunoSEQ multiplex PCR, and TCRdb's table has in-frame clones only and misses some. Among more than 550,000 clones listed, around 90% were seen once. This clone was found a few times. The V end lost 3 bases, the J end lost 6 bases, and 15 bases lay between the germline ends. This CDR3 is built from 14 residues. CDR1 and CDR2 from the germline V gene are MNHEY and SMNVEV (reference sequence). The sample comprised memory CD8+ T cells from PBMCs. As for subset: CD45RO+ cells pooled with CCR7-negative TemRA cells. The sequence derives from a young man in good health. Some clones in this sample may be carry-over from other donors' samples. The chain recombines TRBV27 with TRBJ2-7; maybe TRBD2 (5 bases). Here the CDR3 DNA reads TGTGCCAGCAGTTTGGTTTCTCGGGGATCCGAGCAGTACTTC. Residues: CASSLVSRGSEQYF.